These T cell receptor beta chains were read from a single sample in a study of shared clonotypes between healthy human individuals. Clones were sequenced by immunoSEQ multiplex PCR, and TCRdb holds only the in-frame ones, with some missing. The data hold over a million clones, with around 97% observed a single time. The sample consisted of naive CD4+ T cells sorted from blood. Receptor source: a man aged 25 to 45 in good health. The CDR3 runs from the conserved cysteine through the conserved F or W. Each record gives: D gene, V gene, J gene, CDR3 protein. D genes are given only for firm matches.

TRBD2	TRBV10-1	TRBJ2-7	CASSVFAGGPDEQYF
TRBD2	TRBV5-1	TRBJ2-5	CASSLAAGSETQYF
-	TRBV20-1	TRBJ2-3	CSALAVDTQYF
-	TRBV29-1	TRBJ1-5	CSVEVRAGQPQHF
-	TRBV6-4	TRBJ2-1	CASSQGSYNEQFF
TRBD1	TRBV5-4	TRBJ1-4	CASSLALTGLSGEKLFF
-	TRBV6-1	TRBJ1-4	CASSARVQGKLFF
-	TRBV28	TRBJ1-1	CASSRRGTEAFF
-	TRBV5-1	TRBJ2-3	CASSLTASTDTQYF
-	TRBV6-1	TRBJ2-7	CASRTLYEQYF
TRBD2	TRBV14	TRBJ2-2	CASSIPAGGPGTNTGELFF
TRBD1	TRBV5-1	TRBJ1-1	CASSRQGPPNTEAFF
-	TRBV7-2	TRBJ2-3	CASSLGQTGPTGTQYF
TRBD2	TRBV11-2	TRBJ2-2	CASRGTGLNTGELFF
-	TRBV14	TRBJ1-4	CASSRPNEKLFF
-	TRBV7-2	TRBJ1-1	CASSLTGLNTEAFF
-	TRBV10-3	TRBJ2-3	CAISEQGNTDTQYF
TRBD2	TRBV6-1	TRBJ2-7	CASRPGGGLDEQYF
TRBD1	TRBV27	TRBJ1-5	CASSPGQGTGPQHF
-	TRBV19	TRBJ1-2	CASTLYRGTPYGYTF
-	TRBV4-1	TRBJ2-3	CASSQDSIPRADTQYF
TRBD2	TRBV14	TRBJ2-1	CASSQPGTSGRGISHHEQFF
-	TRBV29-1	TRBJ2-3	CSVTRLGTDTQYF
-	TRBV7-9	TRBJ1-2	CASSLRQSTYGYTF
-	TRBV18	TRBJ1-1	CASSPPNRVNTEAFF
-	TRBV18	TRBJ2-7	CASSPRGVYEQYF
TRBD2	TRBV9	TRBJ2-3	CASSVALAGASTDTQYF
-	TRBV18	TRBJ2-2	CASSPGRATGELFF
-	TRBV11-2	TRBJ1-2	CASSSGRNYGYTF
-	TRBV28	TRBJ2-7	CASSPPIQGDDEQYF
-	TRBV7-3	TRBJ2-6	CASSALPSTLGANVLTF
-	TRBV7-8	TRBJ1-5	CASSLGTGNQPQHF
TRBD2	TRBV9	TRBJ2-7	CASSVGLATYEQYF
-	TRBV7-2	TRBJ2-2	CASSLEGKAGELFF
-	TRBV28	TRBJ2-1	CASREREAPRNEQFF
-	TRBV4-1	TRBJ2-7	CASSQETGFYEQYF
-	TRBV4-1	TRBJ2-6	CASSQRSDSETRSGANVLTF
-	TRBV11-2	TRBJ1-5	CASSLDENQPQHF
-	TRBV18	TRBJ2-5	CASSEIQGEGQYF
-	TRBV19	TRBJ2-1	CASRSQGLIYNEQFF
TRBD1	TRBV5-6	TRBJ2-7	CASSTPGTGDYEQYF
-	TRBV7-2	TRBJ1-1	CASRRSLDTEAFF
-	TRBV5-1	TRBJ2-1	CASSLEMAGLSYNEQFF
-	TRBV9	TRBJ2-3	CASSTQSGSTDTQYF
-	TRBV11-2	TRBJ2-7	CASSLEGAFSYEQYF
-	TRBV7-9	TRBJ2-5	CASSLGPAETQYF
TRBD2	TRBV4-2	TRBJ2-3	CASSPLLAGAFGTDTQYF
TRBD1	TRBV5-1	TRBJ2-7	CASSPSTGSNEQYF
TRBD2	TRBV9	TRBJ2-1	CASSVRSSGLYNEQFF
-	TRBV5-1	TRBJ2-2	CASSWTSRGTGELFF
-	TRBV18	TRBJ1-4	CASSPGQIPNEKLFF
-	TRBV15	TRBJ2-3	CATSRARPDTQYF
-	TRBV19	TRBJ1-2	CASRSRYGYTF
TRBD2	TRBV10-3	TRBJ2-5	CAISDLAGQETQYF
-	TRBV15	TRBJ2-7	CATSRDPGFSYEQYF